The clone carrying this T cell receptor beta chain showed up just once. Its antigen remains unidentified. This sample is drawn from a study of OX40 agonist ivuxolimab in advanced cancers. Repertoires were generated with immunoSEQ multiplex PCR, while TCRdb's copy carries only in-frame clones and drops some. Here the sample spans about 95,000 clones, roughly 90% being singletons. Whole-study findings and limits: At 0.1 to 3.0 mg/kg, clonal expansion of CD4+ and CD8+ blood T cells had occurred by week 6.

Germline CDR1 reads SGDLS; CDR2 reads YYNGEE. This CDR3 contains 19 residues. Germline trimming cut 1 base from V and 1 base from J; bases unmatched to any gene: 8. This TCR was recovered from an adult with an advanced solid tumor such as melanoma, head and neck, liver or kidney cancer. This specimen consisted of CD4+ or CD8+ T cells sorted from blood, obtained in a trial of the OX40 agonist ivuxolimab. The chain couples TRBV9 to TRBJ2-4, with 13 bases lining up with TRBD2. CDR3 sequence: CASSVSEWTSGSAKNIQYF. DNA for the CDR3: TGTGCCAGCAGCGTATCCGAATGGACTAGCGGGAGTGCCAAAAACATTCAGTACTTC.